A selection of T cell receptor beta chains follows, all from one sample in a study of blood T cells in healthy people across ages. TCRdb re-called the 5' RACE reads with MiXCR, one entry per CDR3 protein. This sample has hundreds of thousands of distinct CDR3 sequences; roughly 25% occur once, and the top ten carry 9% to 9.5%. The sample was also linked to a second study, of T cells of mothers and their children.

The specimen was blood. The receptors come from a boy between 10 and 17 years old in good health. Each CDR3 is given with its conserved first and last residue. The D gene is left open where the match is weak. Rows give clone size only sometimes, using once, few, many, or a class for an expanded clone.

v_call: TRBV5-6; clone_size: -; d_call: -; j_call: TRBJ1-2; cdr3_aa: CASSLGQLANYGYTF; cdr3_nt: TGTGCCAGCAGCTTGGGACAGTTAGCTAACTATGGCTACACCTTC
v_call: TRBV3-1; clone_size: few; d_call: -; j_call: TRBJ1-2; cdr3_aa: CASSQSGRGPGYGYTF; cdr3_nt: TGTGCCAGCAGCCAATCGGGCAGAGGACCAGGCTATGGCTACACCTTC
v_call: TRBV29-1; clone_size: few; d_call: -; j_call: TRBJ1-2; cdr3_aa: CSVEKGSLYGYTF; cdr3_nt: TGCAGCGTTGAAAAGGGATCGCTCTATGGCTACACCTTC
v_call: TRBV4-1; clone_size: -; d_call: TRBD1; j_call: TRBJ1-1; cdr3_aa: CASSQATLPQGAFF; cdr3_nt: TGCGCCAGCAGCCAAGCGACCCTCCCACAGGGGGCTTTCTTT
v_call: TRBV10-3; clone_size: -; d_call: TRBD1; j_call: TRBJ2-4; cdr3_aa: CAISDRTGGSIQYF; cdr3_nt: TGTGCCATCAGCGATAGGACAGGGGGGTCCATTCAGTACTTC
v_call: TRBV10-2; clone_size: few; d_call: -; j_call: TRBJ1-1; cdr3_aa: CASSESPGLDGDTEAFF; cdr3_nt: TGCGCCAGCAGTGAGTCACCGGGATTGGACGGGGACACTGAAGCTTTCTTT
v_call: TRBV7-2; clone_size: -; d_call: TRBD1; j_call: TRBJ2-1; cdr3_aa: CASTPRPGQGYNEQFF; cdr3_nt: TGTGCCAGCACCCCCCGACCGGGACAGGGCTACAATGAGCAGTTCTTC
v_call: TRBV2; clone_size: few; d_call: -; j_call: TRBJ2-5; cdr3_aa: CASSSYPQRETQYF; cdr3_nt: TGTGCCAGCAGTTCCTACCCACAACGAGAGACCCAGTACTTC
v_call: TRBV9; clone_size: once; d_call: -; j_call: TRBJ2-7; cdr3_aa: CASSIFGSPNEQYF; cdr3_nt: TGTGCCAGCAGCATATTCGGGAGCCCCAATGAGCAGTACTTC
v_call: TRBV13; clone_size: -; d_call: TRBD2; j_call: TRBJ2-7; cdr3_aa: CASSLLPTSGEQYF; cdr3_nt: TGTGCCAGCAGCTTACTACCGACTAGCGGGGAGCAGTACTTC
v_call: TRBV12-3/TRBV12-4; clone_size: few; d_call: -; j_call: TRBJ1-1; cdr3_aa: CASSPPLWAEFTEAFF; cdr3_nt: TGTGCCAGCAGTCCGCCCCTATGGGCCGAGTTCACTGAAGCTTTCTTT
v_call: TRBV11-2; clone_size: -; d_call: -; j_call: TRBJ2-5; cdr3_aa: CASSFLYF; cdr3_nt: TGTGCCAGCAGCTTTTTGTACTTC
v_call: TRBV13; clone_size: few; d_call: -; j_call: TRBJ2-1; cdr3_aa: CASSAVPGDTLYNEQFF; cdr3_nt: TGTGCCAGCAGCGCCGTTCCGGGAGATACCTTATACAATGAGCAGTTCTTC
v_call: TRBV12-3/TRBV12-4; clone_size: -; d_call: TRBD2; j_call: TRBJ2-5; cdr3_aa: CASSLYSGGSETQYF; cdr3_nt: TGTGCCAGCAGTTTATATAGCGGGGGGTCAGAGACCCAGTACTTC
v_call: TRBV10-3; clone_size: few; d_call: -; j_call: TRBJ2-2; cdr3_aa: CAISDSPGELFF; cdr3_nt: TGTGCCATCAGTGACAGTCCCGGGGAGCTGTTTTTT
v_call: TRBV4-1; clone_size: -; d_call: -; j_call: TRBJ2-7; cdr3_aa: CASSQVGAWEQYF; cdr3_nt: TGCGCCAGCAGCCAAGTGGGGGCCTGGGAGCAGTACTTC
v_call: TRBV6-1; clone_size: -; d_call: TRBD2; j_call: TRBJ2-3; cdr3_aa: CASRFLAGVSASTDTQYF; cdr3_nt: TGTGCCAGCAGGTTCCTAGCGGGAGTTTCAGCTAGCACAGATACGCAGTATTTT
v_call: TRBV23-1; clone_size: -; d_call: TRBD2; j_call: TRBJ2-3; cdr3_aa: CASSQKLADPSTDTQYF; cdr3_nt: TGCGCCAGCAGTCAAAAACTAGCGGACCCTAGCACAGATACGCAGTATTTT
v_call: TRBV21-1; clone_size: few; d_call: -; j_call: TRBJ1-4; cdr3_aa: CASSKEAPGLCGEKLFF; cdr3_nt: TGTGCCAGCAGCAAAGAAGCCCCAGGCCTCTGCGGGGAAAAACTGTTTTTT
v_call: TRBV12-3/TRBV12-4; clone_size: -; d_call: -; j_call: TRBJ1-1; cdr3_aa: CASSLRTGVTDEAFF; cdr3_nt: TGTGCCAGCAGTTTGAGGACGGGCGTAACAGATGAAGCTTTCTTT
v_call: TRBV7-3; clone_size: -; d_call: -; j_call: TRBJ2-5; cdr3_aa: CASSLGFAETQYF; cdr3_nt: TGTGCCAGCAGCCTAGGGTTCGCGGAGACCCAGTACTTC
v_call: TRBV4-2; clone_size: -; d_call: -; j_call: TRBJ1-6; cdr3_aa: CASSQDRDSYNSPLHF; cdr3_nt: TGTGCCAGCAGCCAAGACCGTGACTCCTATAATTCACCCCTCCACTTT
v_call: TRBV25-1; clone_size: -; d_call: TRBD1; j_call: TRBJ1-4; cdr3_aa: CASSPYRGQNEKLFF; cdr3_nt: TGTGCCAGCAGTCCTTACAGGGGGCAAAATGAAAAACTGTTTTTT
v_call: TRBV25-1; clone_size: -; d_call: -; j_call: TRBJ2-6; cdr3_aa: CASSITSRSGANVLTF; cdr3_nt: TGTGCCAGCAGTATTACTTCCAGGTCTGGGGCCAACGTCCTGACTTTC
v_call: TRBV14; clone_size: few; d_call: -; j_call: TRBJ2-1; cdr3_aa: CASSPLASSSYNEQFF; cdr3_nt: TGTGCCAGCAGCCCTCTAGCGTCCAGCTCCTACAATGAGCAGTTCTTC
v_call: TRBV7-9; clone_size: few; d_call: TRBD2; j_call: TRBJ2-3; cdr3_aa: CASSPGLAQDTQYF; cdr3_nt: TGTGCCAGCAGCCCCGGACTAGCACAAGATACGCAGTATTTT
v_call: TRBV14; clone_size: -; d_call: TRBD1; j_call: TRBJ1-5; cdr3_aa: CASSQRGHNQPQHF; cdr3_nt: TGTGCCAGCAGCCAAAGGGGGCACAATCAGCCCCAGCATTTT